A single sample is the source of the 31 T cell receptor beta chains below, sequenced in a study of T cell responses to AZD1222 COVID-19 vaccine. The data were produced by immunoSEQ multiplex PCR, yet TCRdb's version contains in-frame clones alone and is incomplete. The sample consists of 100,000 or so clones, almost 85% of them appearing once. The source was peripheral blood, collected on day 0 of AZD1222 vaccination. These receptors all come from an adult in good health.

The rearrangement links TRBV9 to TRBJ2-5; TRBD1 matches 7 bases. CDR3 size: 12 residues. Trimming cost V 5 bases and J 4 bases; bases outside gene matches: 2. Germline V gene data show CDR1 as SGDLS and CDR2 as YYNGEE. This CDR3 is CASSGTAETQYF. DNA for the CDR3: TGTGCCAGCAGTGGGACAGCAGAGACCCAGTACTTC.

This sequence joins TRBV11-3 and TRBJ2-7, with D tentatively TRBD2 (6 bases). The CDR3 extends over 16 amino acids. Germline values: CDR1 SGHNT, CDR2 YENEEA. V lost 1 base to trimming and J lost 0 bases, with 13 bases between them. The CDR3, as DNA: TGTGCCAGCAGCTTAGTGAATAGCGGCCCCTCCTACGAGCAGTACTTC. Translating it yields CASSLVNSGPSYEQYF.

The V gene is TRBV3-1 (or the pseudogene TRBV3-2), the J gene TRBJ1-1, with 9 nucleotides matching TRBD1. This CDR3 contains 15 residues. The J segment lost 9 bases and the V segment lost 5 bases, leaving 13 bases of the junction unmatched. Germline V gene data show CDR1 as LGHDT and CDR2 as YNNKEL (reference sequence). CDR3 coding DNA: TGTGCCAGCAGCTTACCGGGACAGGGTAGAAGGAAAGCTTTCTTT. Encoded protein: CASSLPGQGRRKAFF.

V usage is TRBV9 and J usage is TRBJ1-3, with TRBD1 identical over 12 bases. Germline lookup yields CDR1 SGDLS and CDR2 YYNGEE. V dropped 3 bases and J dropped 8; count of bases not matched to a gene: 18. This CDR3 is built from 19 residues. This CDR3 reads CASSATGTGGAGPGDTIYF. CDR3 DNA sequence: TGTGCCAGCAGCGCAACCGGGACAGGGGGCGCGGGACCCGGGGACACCATATATTTT. Variable domain in full (rest from reference TRBV9 and TRBJ1-3): DSGVTQTPKHLITATGQRVTLRCSPRSGDLSVYWYQQSLDQGLQFLIQYYNGEERAKGNILERFSAQQFPDLHSELNLSSLELGDSALYFCASSATGTGGAGPGDTIYFGEGSWLTVV.

The chain links TRBV12-3 or TRBV12-4 to TRBJ2-7; 7 bases map to TRBD2. V was clipped by 6 bases and J by 4 bases; unmatched bases: 6. CDR3 size: 13 residues. The CDR3 is CASRGRGLYEQYF. The CDR3 DNA reads as TGTGCCAGCAGGGGGAGGGGACTGTACGAGCAGTACTTC.

The genes are TRBV1 and TRBJ1-6; the table's D gene call, TRBD1, was not cross checked with the DNA. TRBV1 counts as a pseudogene. The length of the CDR3 is 17 residues. This chain's CDR3 is CTSSQEGPIKNNSPLHF. CDR3 sequence (DNA): TGCACCAGCAGCCAAGAGGGGCCGATAAAGAATAATTCACCCCTCCACTTT.

The V call is TRBV6-1, the J call TRBJ2-7, with no clear D. Trimming removed 3 bases at V and 1 base at J, with 10 bases between. The CDR3 consists of 14 residues. Germline-derived CDR1 and CDR2 are MNHNS and SASEGT. The DNA of the CDR3 is TGTGCCAGCAGTGATAGCTGGCAGTCCTACGAGCAGTACGTC. Translating gives CASSDSWQSYEQYV.

V and J are TRBV28 and TRBJ2-7; D ambiguous. The CDR3 consists of 13 residues. From germline, CDR1 is MDHEN and CDR2 SYDVKM. Trimming removed 6 bases from V and 6 bases from J, with 15 bases in between. CDR3 nucleotides: TGTGCCAGCAGCGGGCCCCCGCCCGGCGAGCAGTACTTC. Translating it yields CASSGPPPGEQYF. Complete variable domain (other parts from reference TRBV28 and TRBJ2-7): DVKVTQSSRYLVKRTGEKVFLECVQDMDHENMFWYRQDPGLGLRLIYFSYDVKMKEKGDIPEGYSVSREKKERFSLILESASTNQTSMYLCASSGPPPGEQYFGPGTRLTVT.

The chain joins TRBV3-1 (or the pseudogene TRBV3-2) to TRBJ2-1, with no clear D. Germline assignment: CDR1 LGHDT and CDR2 YNNKEL (reference sequence). Trimming left V 1 base short and J 11 bases short, with 6 bases between. CDR3 length: 11 amino acids. As DNA, the CDR3 is TGTGCCAGCAGCCAAGGGGCCAAGCAGTTCTTC. Protein: CASSQGAKQFF.

In this sample, this clone turned up once. The chain recombines TRBV5-5 with TRBJ2-1; D perhaps matches TRBD1 (6 bases). From germline, CDR1 is SGHKS and CDR2 YYEKEE (reference sequence). Trimming cost V 5 bases and J 4 bases, with 10 bases left between them. The CDR3 length is 13 residues. The CDR3 sequence: CASSLGTYNEQFF. CDR3 nucleotides: TGTGCCAGCAGTTTAGGGACATACAATGAGCAGTTCTTC.

V is TRBV7-8 and J is TRBJ1-4, with TRBD1 as a possible D gene (5 bases). CDR1 is SGHVS and CDR2 is FQNEAQ in the germline V gene. Trimming cost V 5 bases and J 8 bases, with 21 bases left between them. The CDR3 has 16 residues. DNA of the CDR3: TGTGCCAGCAGCCTTGGATCCCCCGGGACGAAGGAAAAACTGTTTTTT. This sequence encodes CASSLGSPGTKEKLFF.

The chain carries TRBV7-2 and TRBJ2-5; 8 bases are shared with TRBD1. The CDR3 is 13 amino acids. Germline V lookup: CDR1 SGHTA, CDR2 FQGNSA. J gave up 7 bases and V 5 bases, and 6 bases lay outside the gene matches. CDR3 amino acids: CASSMTGERTQYF. CDR3 bases: TGTGCCAGCAGCATGACAGGGGAACGGACCCAGTACTTC.

This clone was observed a handful of times. The chain is built from TRBV5-4 and TRBJ1-4; D gene ambiguous. Germline V lookup: CDR1 SGHNT, CDR2 YYREEE (reference sequence). The CDR3 is 15 amino acids. Between the trimmed V and J ends, which lost 4 bases and 4 bases, there was a span of 14 bases. CDR3 coding DNA: TGTGCCAGCAGCGCTGGTCGGGATGGTAATGAAAAACTGTTTTTT. Its protein product is CASSAGRDGNEKLFF. Using reference TRBV5-4 and TRBJ1-4 for the parts outside the CDR3, the full variable domain is ETGVTQSPTHLIKTRGQQVTLRCSSQSGHNTVSWYQQALGQGPQFIFQYYREEENGRGNFPPRFSGLQFPNYSSELNVNALELDDSALYLCASSAGRDGNEKLFFGSGTQLSVL.

The CDR3, as DNA: TGTGCCAGCAGCCTCAGGGGGGACACTGAAGCTTTCTTT. The encoded protein is CASSLRGDTEAFF. This chain links TRBV12-3 or TRBV12-4 with TRBJ1-1; 7 nucleotides align to TRBD1. The length of the CDR3 is 13 residues. The V segment lost 6 bases and the J segment 3 bases; nucleotides outside the gene matches: 4.

This sequence joins TRBV5-1 and TRBJ2-3; D perhaps matches TRBD2 (5 bases). There are 12 residues in the CDR3. The germline V and J ends were trimmed by 0 bases and 8 bases, with 7 bases remaining between them. Germline V CDR1 and CDR2: SGHRS, YFSETQ. CDR3: CASSLARVTQYF. In DNA form, the CDR3 reads TGCGCCAGCAGCTTGGCGCGGGTTACGCAGTATTTT.

The V gene is TRBV12-3 or TRBV12-4, the J gene TRBJ2-7; D gene unclear. The CDR3 covers 12 residues. Trimming cost V 5 bases and J 3 bases, with 8 bases left between them. The chain's CDR3 is CASSPFNYEQYF. CDR3 sequence (DNA): TGTGCCAGCAGTCCCTTCAACTACGAGCAGTACTTC.

This rearrangement joins TRBV30 to TRBJ1-1; 7 nucleotides match TRBD1. The CDR3 consists of 15 residues. The junction had 7 bases not matched to a gene; V was cut back by 2 bases and J by 1 base. CDR1 and CDR2 from the germline V gene are GTSNPN and SVGIG (reference sequence). CDR3: CAWSPRQGWNTEAFF. The DNA for the CDR3 is TGTGCCTGGAGTCCCCGACAGGGCTGGAACACTGAAGCTTTCTTT.

V is TRBV7-2 and J is TRBJ2-7, with 9 nucleotides matching TRBD2. The CDR3 extends over 16 amino acids. J was trimmed by 4 bases and V by 0 bases; bases with no gene match: 7. Germline V gene data show CDR1 as SGHTA and CDR2 as FQGNSA. In nucleotides, the CDR3 is TGTGCCAGCAGCTTAGCGGTTAGCGGGAGAGTGTACGAGCAGTACTTC. Translation: CASSLAVSGRVYEQYF.

The CDR3 reads CASLTARGGYTF. For the CDR3, the DNA is TGTGCCAGTCTGACAGCGAGGGGTGGCTACACCTTC. The V gene is TRBV6-1, the J gene TRBJ1-2, with D possibly being TRBD1 (5 bases). Germline loops: CDR1 MNHNS, CDR2 SASEGT. This CDR3 spans 12 amino acids. V was cut by 9 bases and J by 7 bases, with 15 bases left in between.

This chain joins TRBV20-1 and TRBJ1-2; D is uncertain. CDR1 and CDR2 (germline): DFQATT, SNEGSKA (reference sequence). Trimming stripped 5 bases from V and 7 bases from J, with 11 bases between. The CDR3 totals 11 residues. CDR3 in amino acids: CSADPPGGYTF. DNA for the CDR3: TGCAGTGCTGACCCACCCGGTGGCTACACCTTC.

This clone was found once. The chain uses TRBV7-2 and TRBJ2-2, with 13 bases that match TRBD2. Per the germline V gene, CDR1 is SGHTA and CDR2 is FQGNSA. Losses at the gene ends were 6 bases for V and 5 bases for J; bases not matched to a gene: 9. The CDR3 spans 17 residues. CDR3 amino acids: CASSSLAGGRGTGELFF. In DNA form, the CDR3 reads TGTGCCAGCAGTTCACTAGCGGGAGGGCGAGGGACCGGGGAGCTGTTTTTT.

This clone was counted a single time. The chain uses TRBV6-5 and TRBJ1-3; the D is unclear. Trimming removed 6 bases at V and 4 bases at J, with 4 bases between. Germline lookup yields CDR1 MNHEY and CDR2 SVGAGI. This CDR3 has 11 residues. The CDR3 DNA is TGTGCCAGCAGAAGAGGAAACACCATATATTTT. Its translation is CASRRGNTIYF.

V gene TRBV30 combines with J gene TRBJ1-1; 8 nucleotides match TRBD1. Germline trimming cut 6 bases from V and 2 bases from J; bases unmatched to any gene: 8. The CDR3 spans 14 residues. The germline V gene encodes CDR1 GTSNPN and CDR2 SVGIG (reference sequence). The CDR3 bases are TGTGCCTGTCAAGCAGGGGGCGCAAACACTGAAGCTTTCTTT. Residues: CACQAGGANTEAFF.

The chain joins TRBV6-6 to TRBJ1-1; D remains unclear. In germline, CDR1 is MNHNY, CDR2 SVGAGI (reference sequence). V shed 8 bases and J shed 2 bases, with 12 bases lying between them. The CDR3 runs to 13 residues. As DNA, the CDR3 is TGTGCCAGCTGCGGAAGCCTAAACACTGAAGCTTTCTTT. This gives the protein CASCGSLNTEAFF.

This rearrangement joins TRBV2 to TRBJ2-7; D unclear. The length of the CDR3 is 14 residues. Trimming removed 6 bases at V and 4 bases at J, with 16 bases between. Germline CDR1 SNHLY, CDR2 FYNNEI. CDR3 DNA: TGTGCCAGCAGCTCACAGATGTATGCATACGAGCAGTACTTC. Its translation is CASSSQMYAYEQYF.

A few counts support this clone. V and J are TRBV5-1 and TRBJ2-2, with D unresolved. The germline gives CDR1 SGHRS, CDR2 YFSETQ. The V end was cut by 0 bases, the J end by 3 bases, with 9 bases between. The CDR3 runs 15 residues. The CDR3 spells CASSLGELYTGELFF. The CDR3 nucleotides read TGCGCCAGCAGCTTGGGAGAACTCTACACCGGGGAGCTGTTTTTT.

This sequence joins TRBV9 and TRBJ2-1; the D gene is possibly TRBD1 (6 bases). V gave up 2 bases and J gave up 0 bases, with 9 bases separating them. CDR3 length: 15 residues. Germline V gene data show CDR1 as SGDLS and CDR2 as YYNGEE. The CDR3 coding sequence is TGTGCCAGCAGCGTGACAGGCCACTCCTACAATGAGCAGTTCTTC. Translated, it gives CASSVTGHSYNEQFF. The full variable domain, completed using reference TRBV9 and TRBJ2-1, is DSGVTQTPKHLITATGQRVTLRCSPRSGDLSVYWYQQSLDQGLQFLIQYYNGEERAKGNILERFSAQQFPDLHSELNLSSLELGDSALYFCASSVTGHSYNEQFFGPGTRLTVL.

The rearrangement uses TRBV7-9 and TRBJ2-6; D not resolved. Trimming removed 1 base from V and 0 bases from J, with 7 bases in between. CDR1 and CDR2 (germline): SEHNR, FQNEAQ (reference sequence). The length of the CDR3 is 16 residues. The CDR3 DNA follows: TGTGCCAGCAGCTTAGACGGGTCCTCTGGGGCCAACGTCCTGACTTTC. This translates into CASSLDGSSGANVLTF.

In its sample, this clone was seen a few times. The chain uses TRBV7-3 and TRBJ2-1; TRBD2 aligns across 9 bases. V was clipped by 5 bases and J by 6 bases; unmatched bases: 5. The V gene's germline CDR1 is SGHTA and CDR2 FQGTGA. This CDR3 has 14 residues. CDR3 DNA sequence: TGTGCCAGCAGCCCAGCGGGGGGAGCCAATGAGCAGTTCTTC. Its translation: CASSPAGGANEQFF.

The gene calls are TRBV7-2 and TRBJ2-1; possibly TRBD2 for D (5 bases). Deletions cut 0 bases from V and 0 bases from J, with 9 bases between. The CDR3 is 16 amino acids. From germline, CDR1 is SGHTA and CDR2 FQGNSA. CDR3 coding DNA: TGTGCCAGCAGCTTAGCTAGCGTGAGCTCCTACAATGAGCAGTTCTTC. This translates into CASSLASVSSYNEQFF.

This rearrangement joins TRBV15 to TRBJ2-3, with 9 bases fitting TRBD2. The CDR3 spans 13 residues. Unmatched junction bases numbered 1, after V lost 5 bases and J lost 4 bases. Looked up from germline, CDR1 is LNHNV and CDR2 is YYDKDF (reference sequence). CDR3 coding DNA: TGTGCCACCAGCGGGACTAGCTCAGATACGCAGTATTTT. Protein product: CATSGTSSDTQYF.